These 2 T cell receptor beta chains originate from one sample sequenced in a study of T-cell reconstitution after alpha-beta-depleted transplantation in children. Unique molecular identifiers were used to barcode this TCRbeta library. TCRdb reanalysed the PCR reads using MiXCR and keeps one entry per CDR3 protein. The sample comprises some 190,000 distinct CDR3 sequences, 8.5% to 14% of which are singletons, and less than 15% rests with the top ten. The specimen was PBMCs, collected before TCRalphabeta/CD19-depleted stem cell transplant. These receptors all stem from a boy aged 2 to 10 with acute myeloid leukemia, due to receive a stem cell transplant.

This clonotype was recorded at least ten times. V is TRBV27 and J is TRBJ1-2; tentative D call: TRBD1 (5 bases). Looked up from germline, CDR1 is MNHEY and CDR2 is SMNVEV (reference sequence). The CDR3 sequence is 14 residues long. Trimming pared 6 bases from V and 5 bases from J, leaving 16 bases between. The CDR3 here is CASRRGASGYGYTF. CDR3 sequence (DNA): TGTGCCAGCAGGAGGGGCGCCAGTGGGTATGGCTACACCTTC.

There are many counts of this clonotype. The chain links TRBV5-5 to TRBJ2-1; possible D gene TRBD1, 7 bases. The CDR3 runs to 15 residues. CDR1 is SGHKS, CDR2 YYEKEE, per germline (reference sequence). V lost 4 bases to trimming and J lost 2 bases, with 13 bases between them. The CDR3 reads CASSPRGETYNEQFF. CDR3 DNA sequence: TGTGCCAGCAGCCCCAGGGGGGAGACCTACAATGAGCAGTTCTTC.